A selection of T cell receptor beta chains follows, all from one sample in a study of T cells in Graves' hyperthyroidism and ophthalmopathy. TCRdb reprocessed the multiplex PCR reads with MiXCR, giving one entry per CDR3 protein. The table has 300,000 to 350,000 distinct CDR3 sequences, 15% to 20% seen once. Sequenced input: blood. The receptors originated from a woman between 45 and 60 years old with Graves' hyperthyroidism. Both conserved end residues are part of each CDR3. The D gene is left open where the match is weak. Size tells how often a clone was seen (once, few, many) or the class of an expanded clone, and some rows leave it out.

d_gene	len	v_gene	abundance	j_gene	CDR3aa	CDR3nt
NA	13	TRBV20-1	NA	TRBJ2-1	CSVSAGSYNEQFF	TGCAGTGTTAGTGCTGGGTCCTACAATGAGCAGTTCTTC
NA	14	TRBV6-5	NA	TRBJ2-1	CASSYSPMVNEQFF	TGTGCCAGCAGTTACTCACCAATGGTCAATGAGCAGTTCTTC
NA	14	TRBV12-3/TRBV12-4	many	TRBJ1-1	CASSRSPLPTEAFF	TGTGCCAGCAGCCGGTCGCCTCTACCGACTGAAGCTTTCTTT
TRBD1	13	TRBV2	few	TRBJ2-7	CASTPGQTYEQYF	TGTGCCAGCACACCGGGACAGACCTACGAGCAGTACTTC
NA	13	TRBV5-1	few	TRBJ1-4	CASSGLPNEKLFF	TGCGCCAGCTCGGGGCTCCCAAATGAAAAACTGTTTTTT
TRBD2	12	TRBV28	few	TRBJ2-1	CASSTSGRVQFF	TGTGCCAGCAGCACTAGCGGGAGAGTGCAGTTCTTC
NA	15	TRBV6-1	few	TRBJ2-5	CASSPTGRIGETQYF	TGTGCCAGCAGTCCTACAGGGCGAATAGGGGAGACCCAGTACTTC
NA	17	TRBV11-2	few	TRBJ2-1	CAGSLDLTGSSYNEQFF	TGTGCCGGCAGCTTAGATCTAACAGGGAGCTCCTACAATGAGCAGTTCTTC
NA	14	TRBV30	many	TRBJ2-1	CAWSNRDSYNEQFF	TGTGCCTGGAGTAACCGGGACTCCTACAATGAGCAGTTCTTC
NA	15	TRBV11-2	NA	TRBJ1-1	CASSYKPGGNTEAFF	TGTGCCAGCAGTTATAAACCCGGGGGGAACACTGAAGCTTTCTTT
NA	14	TRBV11-2	few	TRBJ2-2	CASSPRGGTGELFF	TGTGCCAGCAGCCCCAGAGGGGGGACCGGGGAGCTGTTTTTT
NA	16	TRBV5-1	NA	TRBJ2-2	CASSLYLGSDTGELFF	TGCGCCAGCAGCTTGTATCTGGGATCAGACACCGGGGAGCTGTTTTTT
TRBD1	19	TRBV4-2	NA	TRBJ1-3	CASSPRSGTEPIFGNTIYF	TGTGCCAGCAGCCCGAGGTCCGGGACAGAACCTATATTTGGAAACACCATATATTTT
NA	16	TRBV6-1	many	TRBJ2-1	CASSSGDASSYNEQFF	TGTGCCAGCAGCTCAGGTGATGCGAGCTCCTACAATGAGCAGTTCTTC
NA	15	TRBV6-1	many	TRBJ2-5	CASSEQGFLQETQYF	TGTGCCAGCAGTGAACAGGGGTTTCTCCAAGAGACCCAGTACTTC
NA	14	TRBV20-1	few	TRBJ2-5	CSARERRGGETQYF	TGCAGTGCTAGAGAGCGAAGAGGGGGGGAGACCCAGTACTTC
NA	15	TRBV20-1	NA	TRBJ2-7	CSARDQDGRSYEQYF	TGCAGTGCTAGAGATCAGGACGGACGCTCCTACGAGCAGTACTTC
NA	13	TRBV18	NA	TRBJ1-2	CASSVGQIYGYTF	TGTGCCAGCTCAGTCGGACAGATCTATGGCTACACCTTC
TRBD2	14	TRBV6-5	NA	TRBJ2-7	CASSYTSAGYEQYF	TGTGCCAGCAGTTACACTAGCGCCGGCTACGAGCAGTACTTC
NA	13	TRBV12-3/TRBV12-4	NA	TRBJ2-1	CASSLGPPNEQFF	TGTGCCAGCAGTCTCGGTCCCCCCAATGAGCAGTTCTTC
TRBD1	15	TRBV6-4	NA	TRBJ2-3	CASSPDRGPGDTQYF	TGTGCCAGCAGCCCCGACAGGGGTCCAGGAGATACGCAGTATTTT
NA	13	TRBV12-3/TRBV12-4	many	TRBJ2-2	CASSLAHTGELFF	TGTGCCAGCAGTTTAGCTCACACCGGGGAGCTGTTTTTT
NA	11	TRBV29-1	NA	TRBJ1-2	CSVVGGRGYTF	TGCAGCGTTGTGGGGGGCCGGGGCTACACCTTC
TRBD1	14	TRBV18	few	TRBJ2-7	CASSRTGGASEQYF	TGTGCCAGCTCACGGACAGGGGGAGCCAGCGAGCAGTACTTC
TRBD1	14	TRBV5-1	many	TRBJ2-7	CASSFFPTGDEQYF	TGCGCCAGCAGCTTTTTCCCTACAGGGGACGAGCAGTACTTC
NA	13	TRBV14	few	TRBJ2-7	CASSHGTLYEQYF	TGTGCCAGCAGCCACGGGACTCTCTACGAGCAGTACTTC
TRBD2	16	TRBV19	few	TRBJ2-3	CASSTSGRALADTQYF	TGTGCCAGTAGTACCAGCGGGAGGGCCCTCGCAGATACGCAGTATTTT
TRBD2	13	TRBV18	many	TRBJ2-7	CASSPRREGEQYF	TGTGCCAGCTCACCACGTCGGGAGGGTGAGCAGTACTTC
NA	13	TRBV27	few	TRBJ1-6	CASSFQGSSPLHF	TGTGCCAGCAGTTTTCAGGGGAGCTCACCCCTCCACTTT
NA	14	TRBV13	few	TRBJ1-1	CASSSGAGRTEASF	TGTGCCAGCAGCTCAGGGGCAGGAAGGACTGAAGCTTCCTTT
NA	14	TRBV6-9	NA	TRBJ1-4	CASSLGRGDEKLFF	TGTGCCAGCAGTTTGGGGAGGGGGGATGAAAAACTGTTTTTT
NA	15	TRBV6-1	NA	TRBJ1-4	CASESARGSNEKLFF	TGTGCCAGCGAATCCGCCAGGGGAAGCAATGAAAAACTGTTTTTT
NA	13	TRBV3-1	many	TRBJ2-1	CASSQSAYNEQFF	TGTGCCAGCAGCCAGTCAGCCTACAATGAGCAGTTCTTC
NA	15	TRBV10-3	NA	TRBJ2-2	CATRPLEENTGELFF	TGTGCCACCCGCCCCTTGGAGGAGAACACCGGGGAGCTGTTTTTT
TRBD1	16	TRBV28	NA	TRBJ1-3	CASSHRQGGSGNTIYF	TGTGCCAGCAGTCACCGACAGGGGGGTTCTGGAAACACCATATATTTT
TRBD2	17	TRBV6-1	many	TRBJ2-7	CASSRGGLAGLSYEQYF	TGTGCCAGCAGCCGTGGGGGACTAGCGGGGCTCTCCTACGAGCAGTACTTC
TRBD2	14	TRBV18	few	TRBJ2-7	CASSPAGGHYEQYF	TGTGCCAGCTCCCCAGCGGGAGGCCACTACGAGCAGTACTTC
TRBD2	16	TRBV27	few	TRBJ2-6	CASSYAGGVGANVLTF	TGTGCCAGCAGTTATGCGGGGGGCGTTGGGGCCAACGTCCTGACTTTC
NA	13	TRBV11-2	many	TRBJ1-1	CASSLEWGREAFF	TGTGCCAGCAGCTTAGAGTGGGGGCGGGAAGCTTTCTTT
NA	11	TRBV30	many	TRBJ1-1	CAWKRGTEAFF	TGTGCCTGGAAGAGGGGCACTGAAGCTTTCTTT
NA	13	TRBV10-2	many	TRBJ2-1	CASSPQGINEQFF	TGCGCCAGCAGCCCACAGGGAATCAATGAGCAGTTCTTC
TRBD2	16	TRBV29-1	many	TRBJ2-3	CSVVGLAGVSTDTQYF	TGCAGCGTTGTAGGACTAGCGGGAGTTAGCACAGATACGCAGTATTTT
NA	14	TRBV11-2	many	TRBJ1-3	CASSYSGPGNTIYF	TGTGCCAGCAGCTACAGTGGGCCTGGAAACACCATATATTTT
NA	13	TRBV7-6	few	TRBJ2-7	CASSLESPYEQYF	TGTGCCAGCAGCTTAGAATCCCCTTACGAGCAGTACTTC
NA	15	TRBV6-5	many	TRBJ1-1	CASSYSGQGGSEAFF	TGTGCCAGCAGTTACTCCGGGCAGGGCGGGTCTGAAGCTTTCTTT
TRBD2	14	TRBV20-1	NA	TRBJ2-3	CSANSGRRADTQYF	TGCAGTGCTAATAGCGGGAGGCGCGCAGATACGCAGTATTTT
NA	15	TRBV6-1	NA	TRBJ2-1	CASSIGRGLGDEQFF	TGTGCCAGCAGCATAGGTAGGGGGTTGGGTGATGAGCAGTTCTTC
NA	13	TRBV20-1	many	TRBJ2-7	CSAIRARSYEQYF	TGCAGTGCCATACGGGCCCGATCCTACGAGCAGTACTTC
TRBD1	17	TRBV19	NA	TRBJ1-5	CASSIRGDRNFNQPQHF	TGTGCCAGTAGTATAAGAGGGGACAGGAATTTCAATCAGCCCCAGCATTTT
TRBD1	17	TRBV6-1	many	TRBJ2-5	CASSEGRGQGPLETQYF	TGTGCCAGCAGTGAAGGCCGCGGACAGGGGCCTTTAGAGACCCAGTACTTC
NA	14	TRBV12-3/TRBV12-4	many	TRBJ1-1	CASSRDTRGTEAFF	TGTGCCAGCAGTAGGGACACTCGGGGCACTGAAGCTTTCTTT
NA	15	TRBV5-1	few	TRBJ2-3	CATYPGGGLTDTQYF	TGCGCCACGTACCCTGGTGGGGGGCTCACAGATACGCAGTATTTT
NA	15	TRBV5-1	few	TRBJ1-6	CASSLGGTNKAPLHF	TGCGCCAGCAGCTTGGGAGGGACGAATAAAGCACCCCTCCACTTT